This TCR beta chain was identified in a study of T cells after yellow fever vaccination (dated by TCRdb to the late 2010s). Context from the whole study: The SMART-Seq v4 Ultra Low Input RNA kit was used to prepare libraries from fractions with low cell numbers. Bulk TCR alpha and beta repertoires were sequenced longitudinally to track T-cell clones before and after primary and booster YFV17D yellow fever vaccination. Two healthy male donors made up the cohort, one aged 18 to 30 years and the other aged 30 to 40 years. Bulk PBMC replicates and cell subsets were isolated from blood drawn at multiple timepoints before and after both primary and secondary immunization.

Study-wide findings and limitations: A small fraction of clonotypes showed up in both the CD4 and CD8 compartments, probably as a result of convergent recombination. After the booster, most clones that had expanded after primary vaccination were detected again (approximately 96% of CD4 and more than 80% of CD8), suggesting broad maintenance of memory. The study included only two donors, which limits how far the findings can be generalized. Because abundant contaminating clonotypes from the bulk population could be contained in FACS-sorted repertoires, computational filtering was required. The secondary T-cell response was weaker than the primary response but faster, peaking on day 5 instead of day 15.

TCR cDNA was synthesized by 5'RACE template switching, which introduced a universal primer site and unique molecular identifiers. Priming of cDNA synthesis was performed from both the TCR alpha and TCR beta constant segments. Library amplification involved two PCR steps, and the second step added sample barcodes and sequencing adapters. Sequencing of libraries was performed on Illumina HiSeq 2500 (2x100 bp) or NovaSeq (2x150 bp). On the authors' methods: Demultiplexing of reads and collapsing into UMI consensus sequences were performed with MIGEC, and V(D)J alignment was carried out with MiXCR. Using edgeR on replicate PBMC samples, clonotypes were called vaccine-responding if FDR was below 0.01 and the log2 fold change was above 5 up to day 15. Bulk clonotypes were assigned CD4 or CD8 identity according to which sequenced CD4 or CD8 repertoire held them at higher abundance. The public reads were quality trimmed at Q25 with fastp and then assembled into clones with MiXCR by TCRdb, keeping productive beta chains. Each CDR3 protein appears once, grouped with its most common genes and DNA. What appears here as the V and J calls and clone size reflects TCRdb's work, not the paper's. The sample table contains nearly 550,000 distinct CDR3 sequences; only one count was recorded for 15% to 20% of them. The ten largest clones take up 13% to 15% of the sample.

Interpreted using the paper, the treatment or condition label stands for: live attenuated yellow fever vaccine strain. At each blood-draw timepoint, two biological replicates of bulk PBMCs were obtained. PBMCs were isolated from peripheral blood using a standard Ficoll-Paque protocol. TriZol was used to extract RNA from bulk PBMCs, from CD4 and CD8 fractions, and from dextramer-positive and dextramer-negative fractions. On this clonotype itself: Its antigen specificity is not known. Base quality data are lacking; no much larger clone is found one base away.

This clonotype was obtained from a man younger than 40 who received the YFV17D yellow fever vaccine. The source was PBMCs, collected 15 days after the yellow fever booster vaccination.

The CDR3 sequence is CASSPVAGGSETQYF. The DNA is as follows: TGTGCCAGCAGCCCCGTGGCGGGCGGGTCGGAGACCCAGTACTTC. The rearrangement joined TRBV7-9 to TRBJ2-5; TRBD2 is a possible D gene, resting on 5 matching bases. The cysteine opens and the phenylalanine closes a CDR3 of 15 amino acids. The DNA shown is the 45-base CDR3, in frame from base 1. The junction carries 18 bases between V and J, which are trimmed by 5 bases and 5 bases respectively. Taken from the germline V gene (reference sequence), the CDR1 and CDR2 loops are SEHNR and FQNEAQ.